This TCR beta chain is from a study of beta chain features in type 1 diabetes. Study-wide points: Researchers report that Type 1 diabetes patients had moderately but significantly shorter TCRB CDR3s across all four CD4+ subsets. Type 1 diabetes patients had VDJ junctions that carried fewer insertions and more deletions.

Sequencing targeted expressed TCRB transcripts, as all isolated RNA had been reverse transcribed. The study sequenced naive, central memory and regulatory T cell samples to an average of roughly 3.4 million reads. Method: immunoSEQ multiplex PCR; TCRdb's copy keeps in-frame clones and lacks some. The sample has some 120,000 clones; roughly 17% are singletons. This clone was seen a few times. What it recognizes is unknown. The ends were cut back, 4 bases at V and 0 bases at J, with 7 bases in the middle. The CDR3 loop spans 14 amino acids. Germline V gene lookup returns CDR1 GTSNPN and CDR2 SVGIG (reference sequence).

Material: central memory CD4+ T cells from blood. This TCR was recovered from a man aged 18 to 30 with type 1 diabetes. The chain combines TRBV30 with TRBJ1-6, with D uncertain. CDR3 amino acids: CAWMKGSYNSPLHF. CDR3 in DNA: TGTGCCTGGATGAAGGGCTCCTATAATTCACCCCTCCACTTT. The full variable domain, in which reference TRBV30 and TRBJ1-6 provide the parts outside the CDR3, is SQTIHQWPATLVQPVGSPLSLECTVEGTSNPNLYWYRQAAGRGLQLLFYSVGIGQISSEVPQNLSASRPQDRQFILSSKKLLLSDSGFYLCAWMKGSYNSPLHFGNGTRLTVT.